The 13 T cell receptor beta chains in this list originate from one sample, sequenced in a study of vaccination and CD4 T cells after COVID-19. The Oncomine TCR Beta short-read assay sequenced DNA from cultured CD4+ T cells. Using its own MiXCR run on the PCR reads, TCRdb lists one record per CDR3 protein. The table lists about 5,400 distinct CDR3 sequences, less than 35% of them singletons. Treatment noted: roughly nine-day PBMC culture with coronavirus spike peptide pools or control peptides (ViraFEST assay). Samples of CD4+ T cells were obtained from the unexposed donor before the COVID-19 pandemic (2011-2018). No antigens are known for them. Sequencing input: CD4+ T cells from blood, cultured in vitro. These receptors were obtained from a human donor in good health.

The chain recombines TRBV5-1 with TRBJ1-6; maybe TRBD1 (5 bases). V was clipped by 0 bases and J by 10 bases, with 14 bases between them. The CDR3 is 15 amino acids. From germline, CDR1 is SGHRS and CDR2 YFSETQ. CDR3 loop: CASSLEGTEGSPLHF. CDR3 DNA: TGCGCCAGCAGCTTGGAGGGGACCGAAGGATCACCCCTCCACTTT.

The table lists this clonotype with a few counts. This chain uses TRBV6-1 with TRBJ1-1; TRBD1 aligns across 9 bases. V was clipped by 8 bases and J by 1 base; unmatched bases: 11. Looked up from germline, CDR1 is MNHNS and CDR2 is SASEGT. The CDR3 runs 16 residues. Here the CDR3 reads CASLGGPGQGNTEAFF. The CDR3 region has the DNA TGTGCCAGCCTGGGGGGTCCGGGACAGGGGAACACTGAAGCTTTCTTT.

V gene TRBV11-2 combines with J gene TRBJ2-5; a weak D match, TRBD2 (6 bases). Between the trimmed V and J ends, which lost 4 bases and 5 bases, there was a span of 17 bases. The CDR3 spans 15 residues. From germline, CDR1 is SGHAT and CDR2 FQNNGV. Here the CDR3 reads CASSYSNGEVETQYF. The DNA of the CDR3 is TGTGCCAGCAGCTATAGCAATGGGGAGGTTGAGACCCAGTACTTC.

CDR3 in amino acids: CASSLLWDLRSGELFF. The CDR3 DNA sequence: TGTGCCAGCAGTTTACTCTGGGACCTAAGGAGCGGGGAGCTGTTTTTT. The chain recombines TRBV27 with TRBJ2-2; D might be TRBD1 or TRBD2, each matching 5 bases. The ends were cut back, 2 bases at V and 7 bases at J, with 17 bases in the middle. CDR3 length equals 16 residues. The V gene's germline CDR1 is MNHEY and CDR2 SMNVEV (reference sequence).

In this sample, this clonotype turned up a few times. The gene calls are TRBV7-9 and TRBJ1-1, with D hard to call. The length of the CDR3 is 14 residues. The V and J ends lost 5 bases and 1 base respectively, with 11 bases between them. Germline V gene data show CDR1 as SEHNR and CDR2 as FQNEAQ (reference sequence). In DNA, the CDR3 is TGTGCCAGCAGCCTAGGGATAGGGAACACTGAAGCTTTCTTT. Residues: CASSLGIGNTEAFF. Based on the CDR3 plus reference TRBV7-9 and TRBJ1-1, the full variable domain is DTGVSQNPRHKITKRGQNVTFRCDPISEHNRLYWYRQTLGQGPEFLTYFQNEAQLEKSRLLSDRFSAERPKGSFSTLEIQRTEQGDSAMYLCASSLGIGNTEAFFGQGTRLTVV.

The chain uses TRBV2 and TRBJ1-2; the D is unclear. Germline loops: CDR1 SNHLY, CDR2 FYNNEI. Deletions cut 0 bases from V and 2 bases from J, with 10 bases between. This CDR3 is built from 15 residues. The CDR3, as DNA: TGTGCCAGCAGTGAAGCGCGGCCTTCGAACTATGGCTACACCTTC. Its translation is CASSEARPSNYGYTF.

This rearrangement joins TRBV12-3 or TRBV12-4 to TRBJ1-1, with unresolved D. V was trimmed by 3 bases and J by 1 base, leaving 9 bases between them. The CDR3 spans 14 residues. The CDR3 loop reads CASSLRAQNTEAFF. In nucleotides, the CDR3 is TGTGCCAGCAGTTTGAGGGCCCAGAACACTGAAGCTTTCTTT.

Relative to its sample, this clonotype is medium-sized (0.01 to 0.1%). The rearrangement links TRBV7-2 to TRBJ2-5; TRBD2 agrees at 13 bases. CDR1 and CDR2 from the germline V gene are SGHTA and FQGNSA. The CDR3 contains 15 residues. Germline trimming cut 5 bases from V and 5 bases from J; bases unmatched to any gene: 5. The CDR3 here is CASSLGLAGSETQYF. The CDR3 DNA follows: TGTGCCAGCAGCCTGGGACTAGCGGGGAGCGAGACCCAGTACTTC.

The rearrangement links TRBV6-1 to TRBJ1-1; 8 bases are a match to TRBD1. Germline V gives CDR1 MNHNS, CDR2 SASEGT. V shed 8 bases and J 0 bases; nucleotides not matched to a gene: 5. There are 14 residues in the CDR3. The CDR3 sequence is CASQGADMNTEAFF. The CDR3 DNA reads as TGTGCCAGCCAGGGGGCCGACATGAACACTGAAGCTTTCTTT.

This clonotype appeared a single time. V usage is TRBV5-1 and J usage is TRBJ2-3, with no clear D. Per germline, CDR1 SGHRS and CDR2 YFSETQ. V lost 3 bases, J lost 6 bases, and 8 bases lay in between. The CDR3 sequence is 12 residues long. CDR3 in amino acids: CASSSPPDTQYF. CDR3 DNA: TGCGCCAGCAGCTCCCCACCCGATACGCAGTATTTT.

In this sample, this clonotype turned up a few times. The chain links TRBV5-4 to TRBJ1-2; D may be TRBD1 (5 bases). V was clipped by 4 bases and J by 8 bases, with 12 bases between them. This CDR3 is built from 12 residues. Germline V CDR1 and CDR2: SGHNT, YYREEE (reference sequence). CDR3 nucleotide sequence: TGTGCCAGCAGCGAGGGGACTTCCGGCTACACCTTC. Protein: CASSEGTSGYTF.

The chain combines TRBV3-1 with TRBJ1-5; D uncertain. Germline CDR1 and CDR2: LGHDT and YNNKEL (reference sequence). The CDR3 spans 13 residues. The V end was cut by 1 base, the J end by 6 bases, with 7 bases between. CDR3 DNA: TGTGCCAGCAGCCAAGTTGGAGGTCAGCCCCAGCATTTT. Protein sequence: CASSQVGGQPQHF.

This chain uses TRBV20-1 with TRBJ1-2, with TRBD1 identical over 10 bases. Per the germline V gene, CDR1 is DFQATT and CDR2 is SNEGSKA (reference sequence). CDR3 length: 15 residues. V shed 4 bases, J shed 0 bases, and the junction held 5 bases outside the gene matches. DNA of the CDR3: TGCAGTGCTATCGCAGACAGGGGGCCTAACTATGGCTACACCTTC. This translates into CSAIADRGPNYGYTF.